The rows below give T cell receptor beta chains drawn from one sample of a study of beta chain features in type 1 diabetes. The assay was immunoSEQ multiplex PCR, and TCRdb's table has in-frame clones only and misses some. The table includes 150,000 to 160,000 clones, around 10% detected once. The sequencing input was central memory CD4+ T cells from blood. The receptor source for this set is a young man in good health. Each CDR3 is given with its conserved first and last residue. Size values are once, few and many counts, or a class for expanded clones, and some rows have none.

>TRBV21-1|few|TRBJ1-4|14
CASSTGQPLMNLFF
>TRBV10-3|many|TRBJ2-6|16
CAISGTGSTGANVLTF
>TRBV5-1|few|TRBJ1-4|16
CASSLAGRATNEKLFF
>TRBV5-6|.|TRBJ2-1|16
CASSLAGTSDYNEQFF
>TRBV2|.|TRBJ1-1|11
CASRRNTEAFF
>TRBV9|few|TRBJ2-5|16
CASTRSPSGGRETQYF
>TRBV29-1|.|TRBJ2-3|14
CSVPPRTMENTQYF
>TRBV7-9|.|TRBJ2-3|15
CASSRQASATDTQYF
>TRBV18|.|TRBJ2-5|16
CASSPPSTGIQETQYF
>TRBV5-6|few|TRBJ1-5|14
CAISFRGAVEPQHF
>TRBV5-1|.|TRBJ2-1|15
CASDPQRGTYNEQFF
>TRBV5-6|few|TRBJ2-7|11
CASSGTYEQYF
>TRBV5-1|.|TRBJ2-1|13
CASSSRTGNEQFF
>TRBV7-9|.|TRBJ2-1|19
CASSLARREGPNSYNEQFF
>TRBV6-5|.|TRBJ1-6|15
CASSQPGQADSPLHF
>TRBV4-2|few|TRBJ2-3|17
CASSTFSAGASTDTQYF
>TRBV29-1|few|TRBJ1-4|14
CSAQREGRKEKLFF
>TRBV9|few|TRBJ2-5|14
CASSVSGVGETQYF
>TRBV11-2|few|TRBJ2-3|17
CASSQEEMRGSTDTQYF
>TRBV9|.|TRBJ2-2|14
CASSLHANTGELFF
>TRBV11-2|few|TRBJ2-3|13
CASSSDRTDTQYF
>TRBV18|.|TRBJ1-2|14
CASSPLGSGYGYTF
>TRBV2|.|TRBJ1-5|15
CASSEARGSSQPQHF
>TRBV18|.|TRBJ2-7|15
CASSRGLAGPYEQYF
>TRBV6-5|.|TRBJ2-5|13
CAARGQNQETQYF
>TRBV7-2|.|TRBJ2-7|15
CASSPSGGPSYEQYF
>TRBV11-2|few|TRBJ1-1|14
CASSLSFRGTEAFF
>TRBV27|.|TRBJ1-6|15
CASGRSGQRNSPLHF
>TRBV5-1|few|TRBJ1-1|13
CASSWTGRTEAFF
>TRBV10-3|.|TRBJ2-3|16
CAISVPGTRSTDTQYF
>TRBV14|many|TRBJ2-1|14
CASSQIDRADEQFF
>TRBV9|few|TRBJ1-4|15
CASSVGQGNSEKLFF
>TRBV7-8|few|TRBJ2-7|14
CASTRQGGPYEQYF
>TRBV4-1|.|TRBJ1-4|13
CASSSRGASGLFF
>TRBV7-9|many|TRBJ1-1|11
CASSVLTEAFF
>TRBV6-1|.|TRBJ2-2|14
CASKPAGGHRELFF
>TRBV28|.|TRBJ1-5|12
CASNQGVQPQHF
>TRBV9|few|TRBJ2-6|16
CASSLLWGAGANVLTF
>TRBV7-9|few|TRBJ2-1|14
CASSSWSVGNEQFF
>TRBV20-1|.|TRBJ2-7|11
CSAGRSYEQYF
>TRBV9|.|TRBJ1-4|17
CASSVDPPGTTNEKLFF
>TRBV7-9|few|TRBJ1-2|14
CASSLAGQGSGYTF
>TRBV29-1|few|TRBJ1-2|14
CSVVSPGFEDGYTF
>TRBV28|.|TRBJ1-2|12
CASRRVNYGYTF
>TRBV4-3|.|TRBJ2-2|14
CASSQEGPAGELFF
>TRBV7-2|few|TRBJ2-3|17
CASSLGRLAVSTDTQYF
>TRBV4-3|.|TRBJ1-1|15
CASSQESRMNTEAFF
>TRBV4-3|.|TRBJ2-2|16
CASSQEGQGWTGELFF
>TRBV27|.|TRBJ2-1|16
CASSFRGTGVSNEQFF
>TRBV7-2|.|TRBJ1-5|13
CASSLGQYQPQHF
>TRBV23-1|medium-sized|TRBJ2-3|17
CASSQSWQLRYTDTQYF
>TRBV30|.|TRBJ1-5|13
CAWDLGWGQPQHF
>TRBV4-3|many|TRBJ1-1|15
CASTSPGMGSTEAFF
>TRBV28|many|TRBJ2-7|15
CASSLVPGLVYEQYF
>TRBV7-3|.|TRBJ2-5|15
CASSFSPGRGETQYF
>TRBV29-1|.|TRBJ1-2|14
CSVPLTGRRSGYTF
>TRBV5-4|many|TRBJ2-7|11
CASSLSNEQYF
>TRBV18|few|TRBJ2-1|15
CASSSSYRGQNEQFF
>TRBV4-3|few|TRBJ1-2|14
CASSHDDRSYGYTF